The subject of this entry is one TCR beta chain. As yet, its antigen is unknown. This entry is derived from a study of cytomegalovirus exposure and HLA in healthy donors. Study summary: Samples from HLA-typed donors yielded 85 million to 95 million unique TCRs in an early data release.

In germline, CDR1 is SGHNT, CDR2 YENEEA. CDR3 length: 15 residues. Trimming at V came to 7 bases and at J to 3 bases, leaving 8 bases not matched to a gene. Vbeta (60) and Jbeta (13) primers were used in the PCR. Sequencing used immunoSEQ multiplex PCR; TCRdb keeps in-frame clones, though not all of them. The sample has 140,000 or so clones; just under 85% are singletons. General observations from the study: The authors confirmed in vitro that three CMV-associated chains were specific for CMV antigens. The study flagged approximately 180 TCR beta chains as cytomegalovirus-associated.

Sequenced sample: PBMCs. This receptor was identified in a woman aged 60 to 75 in good health and CMV-seropositive. The chain employs TRBV11-3 and TRBJ2-1, with 8 bases lining up with TRBD2. The DNA for the CDR3 is TGTGCCAGCACCCTTGGGACTAGAAGCTACAATGAGCAGTTCTTC. It translates to CASTLGTRSYNEQFF.